Each of the 19 T cell receptor beta chains below was sequenced from the same sample in a study of T cell responses to AZD1222 COVID-19 vaccine. Some clones are missing from TCRdb's copy, which holds only in-frame ones; the method was immunoSEQ multiplex PCR. Altogether fewer than 90,000 clones are present, just over 90% being singletons, with the ten largest covering 9.5% to 13%. Material: peripheral blood, obtained 28 days after the second AZD1222 dose. The receptors come from an adult who received the AZD1222 COVID-19 vaccine.

The V gene is TRBV10-3, the J gene TRBJ2-6; the D is unclear. The germline V gene has CDR1 ENHRY and CDR2 SYGVKD. V lost 9 bases, J lost 0 bases, and 18 bases lay in between. This CDR3 has 17 residues. The CDR3 loop is CAISAQDIISGANVLTF. Written as DNA, the CDR3 is TGTGCCATTTCGGCCCAGGATATAATCTCTGGGGCCAACGTCCTGACTTTC.

The chain uses TRBV5-6 and TRBJ1-2, with 12 bases lining up with TRBD1. Losses at the gene ends were 4 bases for V and 8 bases for J; bases not matched to a gene: 12. The germline V gene encodes CDR1 SGHDT and CDR2 YYEEEE. The CDR3 has 16 residues. The CDR3: CASSASGTGGVAGYTF. The CDR3 DNA follows: TGTGCCAGCAGCGCCTCCGGGACAGGGGGCGTTGCGGGCTACACCTTC.

The chain recombines TRBV13 with TRBJ2-3; the match to TRBD2 covers 11 bases. J was trimmed by 4 bases and V by 4 bases; bases with no gene match: 7. CDR3 length: 16 residues. Germline V gene sequence: CDR1 PRHDT, CDR2 FYEKMQ (reference sequence). The CDR3 DNA is TGTGCCAGCAGCTCCTTAGCGGGAGGGACGGCAGATACGCAGTATTTT. Encoded protein: CASSSLAGGTADTQYF. Full variable domain (missing parts from reference TRBV13 and TRBJ2-3): AAGVIQSPRHLIKEKRETATLKCYPIPRHDTVYWYQQGPGQDPQFLISFYEKMQSDKGSIPDRFSAQQFSDYHSELNMSSLELGDSALYFCASSSLAGGTADTQYFGPGTRLTVL.

The chain recombines TRBV11-3 with TRBJ2-7; a possible D gene is TRBD2 (5 bases). The CDR3 covers 13 residues. V was cut by 1 base and J by 4 bases, with 8 bases left in between. Germline V gene data show CDR1 as SGHNT and CDR2 as YENEEA. The CDR3 nucleotides are TGTGCCAGCAGCTTAGCAGCGGAGTACGAGCAGTACTTC. Translated, it gives CASSLAAEYEQYF.

The chain combines TRBV11-2 with TRBJ2-1, with TRBD2 matching 8 bases. Germline values: CDR1 SGHAT, CDR2 FQNNGV. The CDR3 has 16 residues. Losses at the gene ends were 0 bases for V and 7 bases for J; bases not matched to a gene: 8. The CDR3 protein is CASSLDGGGRRNEQFF. The CDR3 DNA sequence: TGTGCCAGCAGCTTAGACGGGGGGGGCCGGAGGAATGAGCAGTTCTTC.

This clone was picked up one time. J is TRBJ1-4 and V is TRBV4-1; D unresolved. The V gene lost 0 bases and the J gene lost 0 bases, with 8 bases spanning the gap. Germline CDR1 and CDR2: MGHRA and YSYEKL. CDR3 length equals 16 residues. Here the CDR3 DNA reads TGCGCCAGCAGCCAAGATGCGGAAACAACTAATGAAAAACTGTTTTTT. It translates to CASSQDAETTNEKLFF.

The chain uses TRBV29-1 and TRBJ2-5, with 16 bases fitting TRBD2. CDR3 length: 15 residues. Germline CDR1 SQVTM, CDR2 ANQGSEA. V lost 6 bases to trimming and J lost 2 bases; unmatched junction nucleotides: 3. CDR3: CSVGTSGRAQETQYF. The CDR3 bases are TGCAGCGTCGGGACTAGCGGGAGGGCTCAAGAGACCCAGTACTTC.

The rearrangement uses TRBV2 and TRBJ1-2; D unclear. Trimming cost V 5 bases and J 7 bases, with 17 bases left between them. Germline V gives CDR1 SNHLY, CDR2 FYNNEI. This CDR3 is 14 amino acids long. CDR3 nucleotide sequence: TGTGCCAGCAGTCCCGACCTTGGGCGGGCTGGCTACACCTTC. It codes for CASSPDLGRAGYTF.

The chain couples TRBV3-1 (or the pseudogene TRBV3-2) to TRBJ1-1, with 7 bases lining up with TRBD1. J was trimmed by 3 bases and V by 4 bases; bases with no gene match: 5. The CDR3 loop spans 14 amino acids. CDR1 and CDR2 (germline): LGHDT, YNNKEL (reference sequence). The chain's CDR3 is CASSRGTGDTEAFF. The DNA of the CDR3 is TGTGCCAGCAGCCGAGGTACAGGGGACACTGAAGCTTTCTTT.

The chain is built from TRBV6-5 and TRBJ1-5; D unclear. The germline V gene has CDR1 MNHEY and CDR2 SVGAGI. There are 14 residues in the CDR3. The germline V and J ends were trimmed by 8 bases and 0 bases, with 11 bases remaining between them. CDR3 sequence reads: CASRGINSNQPQHF. The CDR3 DNA reads as TGTGCCAGCCGCGGGATCAATAGCAATCAGCCCCAGCATTTT.

V is TRBV19 and J is TRBJ1-5; 9 positions match TRBD1. From germline, CDR1 is LNHDA and CDR2 SQIVND (reference sequence). This CDR3 is built from 15 residues. Trimming removed 6 bases from V and 3 bases from J; junction bases left unmatched: 6. In DNA, the CDR3 is TGTGCCAGTAGCCCCGGGACAGGGCACAATCAGCCCCAGCATTTT. Protein product: CASSPGTGHNQPQHF.

The CDR3 sequence: CSVGRVMGYEQYF. CDR3 DNA: TGCAGCGTTGGAAGGGTAATGGGCTACGAGCAGTACTTC. The V gene is TRBV29-1, the J gene TRBJ2-7, with no clear D. Trimming left V 4 bases short and J 3 bases short, with 13 bases between. This CDR3 is 13 amino acids long. CDR1 and CDR2 (germline): SQVTM, ANQGSEA.

The rearrangement joins TRBV28 to TRBJ1-5; D might be TRBD1 (6 bases). Germline V gene data show CDR1 as MDHEN and CDR2 as SYDVKM. V shed 4 bases and J shed 0 bases, with 10 bases lying between them. This CDR3 has 15 residues. As DNA, the CDR3 is TGTGCCAGCAGTTCCGGGACAATTAGCAATCAGCCCCAGCATTTT. Protein: CASSSGTISNQPQHF.

The V and J genes are TRBV7-3 and TRBJ2-1; 11 bases align to TRBD2. CDR3 length: 15 amino acids. Germline assignment: CDR1 SGHTA and CDR2 FQGTGA. V dropped 5 bases and J dropped 7; count of bases not matched to a gene: 7. CDR3 coding DNA: TGTGCCAGCAGCCCTAGCGGGAGGCCAGGGAATGAGCAGTTCTTC. Amino acids: CASSPSGRPGNEQFF.

The V gene is TRBV7-9, the J gene TRBJ1-1; possible D gene TRBD1, 6 bases. Trimming left V 0 bases short and J 2 bases short, with 16 bases between. Germline loops: CDR1 SEHNR, CDR2 FQNEAQ (reference sequence). This CDR3 has 17 residues. The CDR3 sequence is CASSLAPHREGNTEAFF. For the CDR3, the DNA is TGTGCCAGCAGCTTAGCCCCACACAGGGAGGGAAACACTGAAGCTTTCTTT. Together with reference TRBV7-9 and TRBJ1-1, the CDR3 gives the full variable domain: DTGVSQNPRHKITKRGQNVTFRCDPISEHNRLYWYRQTLGQGPEFLTYFQNEAQLEKSRLLSDRFSAERPKGSFSTLEIQRTEQGDSAMYLCASSLAPHREGNTEAFFGQGTRLTVV.

The chain recombines TRBV28 with TRBJ2-2, with D unclear. Germline values: CDR1 MDHEN, CDR2 SYDVKM. This CDR3 is 14 amino acids long. Trimming left V 7 bases short and J 1 base short, with 10 bases between. CDR3 sequence (DNA): TGTGCCAGCATATCGTATGTGAACACCGGGGAGCTGTTTTTT. As protein: CASISYVNTGELFF.

This chain links TRBV12-3 or TRBV12-4 with TRBJ1-1, with D hard to call. V lost 2 bases and J lost 4, with 8 bases in between. The CDR3 has 13 amino acids. DNA of the CDR3: TGTGCCAGCAGTTTAAGGTACAGCACTGAAGCTTTCTTT. It is translated as CASSLRYSTEAFF.

This clone was detected a few times. This sample also contains other DNA sequences that code for the same CDR3. The chain uses TRBV24-1 and TRBJ1-2, with D unresolved. The CDR3 covers 12 residues. Trimming stripped 4 bases from V and 5 bases from J, with 7 bases between. The germline CDR1 and CDR2 sequences are KGHDR and SFDVKD. CDR3 sequence: CATSDGRYGYTF. The DNA for the CDR3 is TGTGCCACCAGTGACGGGCGGTATGGCTACACCTTC.

The gene calls are TRBV5-1 and TRBJ2-5; D might be TRBD1 (5 bases). Between the trimmed V and J ends, which lost 3 bases and 1 base, there was a span of 10 bases. The CDR3 loop spans 14 amino acids. Looked up from germline, CDR1 is SGHRS and CDR2 is YFSETQ. The CDR3 nucleotides read TGCGCCAGCAGCTCTGGGGCTGTCCAAGAGACCCAGTACTTC. This gives the protein CASSSGAVQETQYF.